The 7 T cell receptor beta chains below were found in one sample sequenced in a study of CD8 T cells in ankylosing spondylitis. Each CDR3 protein gets one entry after TCRdb re-called the 5' RACE reads with MiXCR. Of hundreds of thousands of distinct CDR3 sequences listed, 20% were seen once; the top ten hold around 13%. The sequencing input was blood, either unsorted or a sorted T cell fraction (not recorded which). Receptors originate from a male donor with ankylosing spondylitis or in good health (not recorded which).

The rearrangement links TRBV7-9 to TRBJ2-3, with D possibly being TRBD2 (6 bases). V was cut by 7 bases and J by 4 bases, with 21 bases left in between. This CDR3 has 16 amino acids. The germline CDR1 and CDR2 sequences are SEHNR and FQNEAQ (reference sequence). In DNA form, the CDR3 reads TGTGCCAGCACCACCCTCCGGGAGCATGGCGCAGATACGCAGTATTTT. Amino acids: CASTTLREHGADTQYF.

This clonotype was observed a few times. The chain couples TRBV7-3 to TRBJ2-3; TRBD1 matches at 8 bases. The germline V gene encodes CDR1 SGHTA and CDR2 FQGTGA. The V gene end was trimmed by 4 bases and the J gene end by 3 bases; junction bases not matched to a gene: 6. The CDR3 has 15 residues. CDR3 amino acids: CASSWTGFVTDTQYF. CDR3 in DNA: TGTGCCAGCAGCTGGACAGGGTTCGTGACAGATACGCAGTATTTT.

This clonotype was detected only a few times. The chain carries TRBV29-1 and TRBJ2-5; D gene uncertain. The CDR3 totals 13 residues. Germline CDR1 is SQVTM and CDR2 is ANQGSEA. With 5 bases removed from V and 4 bases from J, the gap between germline ends came to 14 bases. CDR3 coding DNA: TGCAGCGTTCCAGTCGGGTCGAGAGAGACCCAGTACTTC. This translates into CSVPVGSRETQYF. Combining the CDR3 with reference TRBV29-1 and TRBJ2-5 gives the whole variable domain SAVISQKPSRDICQRGTSLTIQCQVDSQVTMMFWYRQQPGQSLTLIATANQGSEATYESGFVIDKFPISRPNLTFSTLTVSNMSPEDSSIYLCSVPVGSRETQYFGPGTRLLVL.

This clonotype was seen a few times. V and J are TRBV7-2 and TRBJ2-7, with D uncertain. The V gene's germline CDR1 is SGHTA and CDR2 FQGNSA. This CDR3 is built from 14 residues. Trimming took off 1 base at V and 5 bases at J, with 12 bases between the two ends. CDR3: CASSLDGTLDEQYF. CDR3 DNA: TGTGCCAGCAGCTTAGATGGCACTCTTGACGAGCAGTACTTC.

This clonotype was counted a few times. This chain connects TRBV7-9 to TRBJ2-1; TRBD2 aligns across 8 bases. Looked up from germline, CDR1 is SEHNR and CDR2 is FQNEAQ (reference sequence). V lost 5 bases to trimming and J lost 6 bases; unmatched junction nucleotides: 12. This CDR3 region has 16 residues. The CDR3 DNA reads as TGTGCCAGCAGCAACTCGGGACTAGAACTAGGCAATGAGCAGTTCTTC. Its translation: CASSNSGLELGNEQFF.

This clonotype appeared many times. The V call is TRBV28, the J call TRBJ2-7; tentatively, D is TRBD2 (6 bases). The CDR3 is made up of 17 amino acids. Per the germline V gene, CDR1 is MDHEN and CDR2 is SYDVKM. V was clipped by 4 bases and J by 3 bases, with 22 bases between them. CDR3 residues: CASSSSTRELAGYEQYF. Here the CDR3 DNA reads TGTGCCAGCAGTTCGTCGACCCGGGAACTAGCAGGCTACGAGCAGTACTTC.

The chain recombines TRBV29-1 with TRBJ2-5, with D unclear. The CDR3 length is 15 residues. Germline V CDR1 and CDR2: SQVTM, ANQGSEA. The germline V and J ends were trimmed by 2 bases and 4 bases, with 17 bases remaining between them. CDR3 loop: CSVERAPEPGETQYF. The CDR3 DNA is TGCAGCGTTGAACGGGCGCCGGAGCCGGGAGAGACCCAGTACTTC.